Each of the 24 T cell receptor beta chains below was sequenced from the same sample in a study of shared clonotypes between healthy human individuals (dated by TCRdb to the early 2020s). Libraries came from the immunoSEQ multiplex PCR assay. In TCRdb, the immuneACCESS table is reduced to in-frame sequences with V and J assigned. These tables do not hold every clone; where another copy was compared, an unresolved V gene accounts for under half, and the others remain unexplained. For this sample there are approximately 1.5 million clones; just under 99% appear just once. The biggest ten clones account for roughly 0.36% of the sample. Sequenced input: naive CD4+ T cells sorted from blood. In light of the paper, this sample's cell subset or site label describes: CD45RA+ positively selected. These receptors were collected from a man younger than 40 in good health.

As regards this clone: Germline and junction disagree at one end, which may indicate a read error. J is TRBJ2-7 and V is TRBV28, with D possibly TRBD1 on 6 matching bases. CDR1 and CDR2 from the germline V gene are MDHEN and SYDVKM. This CDR3 spans 12 amino acids. CDR3 nucleotides: TGTGCCACACTACCCGAAGCAGGGGCCAGGGACTTC. It yields the protein CATLPEAGARDF.

As for this clone: This sample also contains other DNA sequences that code for the same CDR3. The chain recombines TRBV18 with TRBJ2-3; D is uncertain. Trimming took 3 bases from V and 0 from J, leaving 7 bases between them. Germline CDR1 and CDR2: KGHSH and LQKENI. The length of the CDR3 is 14 residues. The CDR3 loop is CASSPLLSTDTQYF. CDR3 in DNA: TGTGCCAGCTCACCGCTACTGAGCACAGATACGCAGTATTTT.

The rearrangement uses TRBV7-9 and TRBJ2-2; D call uncertain. V dropped 3 bases and J dropped 4 bases, with 12 bases sitting between them. The CDR3 sequence is 15 residues long. The germline CDR1 and CDR2 sequences are SEHNR and FQNEAQ (reference sequence). The CDR3 sequence is CASSLVREGTGELFF. The DNA of the CDR3 is TGTGCCAGCAGCTTGGTCCGTGAAGGCACCGGGGAGCTGTTTTTT.

The chain couples TRBV14 to TRBJ2-5, with unresolved D. The CDR3 contains 14 residues. Trimming took 1 base from V and 2 from J, leaving 8 bases between them. CDR1 and CDR2 from the germline V gene are SGHDN and FVKESK. As DNA, the CDR3 is TGTGCCAGCAGCCAAGCCCGGCCTCAAGAGACCCAGTACTTC. As protein: CASSQARPQETQYF.

This chain links TRBV18 with TRBJ2-1; D not resolved. Germline CDR1 and CDR2: KGHSH and LQKENI. Trimming stripped 0 bases from V and 4 bases from J, with 10 bases between. The CDR3 covers 15 residues. CDR3 sequence (DNA): TGTGCCAGCTCACCACCGATGTCAGGTTACAATGAGCAGTTCTTC. Encoded protein: CASSPPMSGYNEQFF.

This chain connects TRBV29-1 to TRBJ2-1, with D hard to call. CDR3 size: 13 residues. CDR1 is SQVTM, CDR2 ANQGSEA, per germline. The V end was cut by 6 bases, the J end by 9 bases, with 18 bases between. CDR3 coding DNA: TGCAGCGTCAGACCCGTAGGCTCAGGTGAGCAGTTCTTC. This encodes CSVRPVGSGEQFF.

The chain employs TRBV4-2 and TRBJ2-7; possibly TRBD2 for D (6 bases). CDR3 length equals 15 residues. With 1 base removed from V and 3 bases from J, the gap between germline ends came to 13 bases. Germline values: CDR1 LGHNA, CDR2 YNFKEQ. CDR3 region: CASSQGAGTVYEQYF. The CDR3 DNA sequence: TGTGCCAGCAGCCAAGGGGCGGGAACAGTCTACGAGCAGTACTTC.

V and J are TRBV7-8 and TRBJ2-7; 9 bases map to TRBD1. Germline CDR1 reads SGHVS; CDR2 reads FQNEAQ. The trim removed 0 bases at V and 2 bases at J, leaving 8 bases unmatched. The CDR3 spans 17 residues. CDR3 residues: CASSLAMDRGYPYEQYF. The CDR3 DNA follows: TGTGCCAGCAGCTTAGCGATGGACAGGGGCTACCCCTACGAGCAGTACTTC.

The chain uses TRBV9 and TRBJ2-2; D is undetermined. Germline V CDR1 and CDR2: SGDLS, YYNGEE. CDR3 length equals 15 residues. The V and J ends lost 3 bases and 3 bases respectively, with 12 bases between them. The chain's CDR3 is CASSGLVSDTGELFF. In DNA, the CDR3 is TGTGCCAGCAGCGGTCTAGTTTCAGACACCGGGGAGCTGTTTTTT.

The chain recombines TRBV28 with TRBJ1-2; the D is unclear. The CDR3 is 13 amino acids. Germline V CDR1 and CDR2: MDHEN, SYDVKM. V was cut by 3 bases and J by 2 bases, with 7 bases left in between. CDR3 sequence reads: CASSLGSNYGYTF. CDR3 coding DNA: TGTGCCAGCAGTTTGGGCAGCAACTATGGCTACACCTTC.

This clone occurred once. The chain links TRBV10-3 to TRBJ2-3, with 7 bases that match TRBD1. Germline CDR1 and CDR2: ENHRY and SYGVKD. This CDR3 spans 13 amino acids. V gave up 4 bases and J gave up 4 bases; unmatched junction bases: 2. CDR3 nucleotides: TGTGCCATCAGTGGACAGGGTGCAGATACGCAGTATTTT. Translated: CAISGQGADTQYF.

The V call is TRBV4-3, the J call TRBJ2-6; weak D call: TRBD2 (5 bases). The germline V gene encodes CDR1 LGHNA and CDR2 YSLEER. This CDR3 contains 16 residues. Trimming cost V 0 bases and J 2 bases, with 8 bases left between them. The CDR3 DNA follows: TGCGCCAGCAGCCAAGATTCCGGGGCTGGGGCCAACGTCCTGACTTTC. Translated: CASSQDSGAGANVLTF.

This clone was seen many times. V is TRBV25-1 and J is TRBJ2-1, with TRBD1 identical over 8 bases. CDR3 length: 17 residues. V trimming: 3 bases; J trimming: 1 base; junction bases outside the gene matches: 8. Germline loops: CDR1 MGHDK, CDR2 SYGVNS. The CDR3 region has the DNA TGTGCCAGCAGTGACCTAGGACAGGGAAGGTCCTACAATGAGCAGTTCTTC. This codes for CASSDLGQGRSYNEQFF.

The chain couples TRBV29-1 to TRBJ1-4; D call uncertain. Trimming took 4 bases from V and 8 from J, leaving 11 bases between them. CDR1 and CDR2 from the germline V gene are SQVTM and ANQGSEA. The CDR3 spans 12 residues. As DNA, the CDR3 is TGCAGCGTTGGGGCCGCCAGGGAAAAACTGTTTTTT. It yields the protein CSVGAAREKLFF.

This clone is a singleton in its sample. The chain joins TRBV5-1 to TRBJ2-3; D gene ambiguous. CDR3 length: 16 amino acids. Per germline, CDR1 SGHRS and CDR2 YFSETQ. V was clipped by 0 bases and J by 1 base, with 12 bases between them. The CDR3 DNA is TGCGCCAGCAGCTTGGAAGTCTCGAAGGGCACAGATACGCAGTATTTT. This sequence encodes CASSLEVSKGTDTQYF.

The genes are TRBV6-1 and TRBJ1-2; D is possibly TRBD1 (5 bases). CDR1 MNHNS and CDR2 SASEGT come from the germline V gene. This CDR3 has 16 amino acids. Trimming cost V 2 bases and J 0 bases, with 13 bases left between them. CDR3: CASSELRTQANYGYTF. CDR3 sequence (DNA): TGTGCCAGCAGTGAATTGAGGACACAAGCTAACTATGGCTACACCTTC.

The chain employs TRBV5-4 and TRBJ1-3; 7 bases fit TRBD1. Germline CDR1 is SGHNT and CDR2 is YYREEE (reference sequence). This CDR3 contains 16 residues. J lost 1 base, V lost 4 bases, and 8 bases had no gene match. CDR3 region: CASSILQGNSGNTIYF. CDR3 DNA: TGTGCCAGCAGCATCCTACAGGGGAATTCTGGAAACACCATATATTTT.

This CDR3 is CASSLHTLTLSGNTIYF. DNA for the CDR3: TGTGCCAGCAGCTTGCACACTCTAACTCTTTCTGGAAACACCATATATTTT. The genes are TRBV5-6 and TRBJ1-3; D is ambiguous. Germline-derived CDR1 and CDR2 are SGHDT and YYEEEE. V gave up 1 base and J gave up 1 base, with 15 bases separating them. The CDR3 extends over 17 amino acids. Complete variable domain (other parts from reference TRBV5-6 and TRBJ1-3): DAGVTQSPTHLIKTRGQQVTLRCSPKSGHDTVSWYQQALGQGPQFIFQYYEEEERQRGNFPDRFSGHQFPNYSSELNVNALLLGDSALYLCASSLHTLTLSGNTIYFGEGSWLTVV.

The sample holds one count of this clone. The chain couples TRBV29-1 to TRBJ2-7, with TRBD1 identical over 11 bases. CDR1 and CDR2 (germline): SQVTM, ANQGSEA. J was trimmed by 2 bases and V by 6 bases; bases with no gene match: 6. This CDR3 is 14 amino acids long. The CDR3 bases are TGCAGCGTCGATGGGACAGGGGGTACCTACGAGCAGTACTTC. It is translated as CSVDGTGGTYEQYF.

V and J are TRBV19 and TRBJ2-2; D is perhaps TRBD1 (6 bases). Germline V gene data show CDR1 as LNHDA and CDR2 as SQIVND (reference sequence). The ends were cut back, 7 bases at V and 2 bases at J, with 11 bases in the middle. The CDR3 sequence is 14 residues long. The CDR3 sequence is CASTTGPNTGELFF. Written as DNA, the CDR3 is TGTGCCAGTACAACAGGGCCTAACACCGGGGAGCTGTTTTTT.

The chain joins TRBV6-5 to TRBJ2-7; 12 nucleotides agree with TRBD2. Germline lookup yields CDR1 MNHEY and CDR2 SVGAGI. The length of the CDR3 is 14 residues. Trimming removed 6 bases from V and 7 bases from J; junction bases left unmatched: 7. CDR3 in DNA: TGTGCCAGCAGGCGTGGACTAGCGGGATTGGAGCAGTACTTC. As protein: CASRRGLAGLEQYF.

The chain links TRBV7-3 to TRBJ2-2, with D possibly matching TRBD1 (5 bases). The CDR3 consists of 15 residues. Germline V CDR1 and CDR2: SGHTA, FQGTGA. Trimming took 6 bases from V and 4 from J, leaving 15 bases between them. The DNA for the CDR3 is TGTGCCAGCAGTCGTCAGGGTTTGGGCACCGGGGAGCTGTTTTTT. Its protein is CASSRQGLGTGELFF.

This rearrangement joins TRBV5-8 to TRBJ2-3; the D gene is possibly TRBD2 (6 bases). Trimming pared 0 bases from V and 7 bases from J, leaving 18 bases between. Germline V gene sequence: CDR1 SGHTS, CDR2 YDEGEE. The CDR3 totals 16 residues. The CDR3 loop is CASSLAFGDSVHTQYF. The CDR3 nucleotides are TGTGCCAGCAGCTTGGCGTTTGGGGACTCGGTCCATACGCAGTATTTT.

The chain uses TRBV9 and TRBJ2-2; unclear D gene. The ends were cut back, 6 bases at V and 0 bases at J, with 6 bases in the middle. The CDR3 is made up of 13 amino acids. Germline V lookup: CDR1 SGDLS, CDR2 YYNGEE. CDR3 DNA sequence: TGTGCCAGCACCAGCGCGAACACCGGGGAGCTGTTTTTT. Amino acids: CASTSANTGELFF.